The rows below give T cell receptor beta chains drawn from one sample of a study of blood T cell repertoires in COVID-19. This table comes from immunoSEQ multiplex PCR, and its TCRdb copy is limited to in-frame clones, with some not included. The data show almost 400,000 clones, more than 75% seen once. The sequenced sample was PBMCs or T cells enriched from blood (not recorded which). The receptors originated from a woman between 25 and 40 years old with acute COVID-19. CDR3s leave out the opening cysteine and the closing phenylalanine or tryptophan.

J gene	V gene	CDR3 protein
TRBJ1-2	TRBV24-1	ATSDYSGQAYGYT
TRBJ2-3	TRBV15	ATSRGTSGGADTQY
TRBJ1-4	TRBV2	ASNPRGDEKLF
TRBJ2-1	TRBV7-3	ASSDSSRGSYNEQF
TRBJ1-4	TRBV20-1	SASYVPATNEKLF
TRBJ2-7	TRBV4-1	ASSQESASSYEQY
TRBJ2-7	TRBV5-4	ASSLKTTSEQY
TRBJ2-4	TRBV2	ASSEFGGGGKNIQY
TRBJ1-6	TRBV7-8	ASGLAGRYSPLH
TRBJ2-1	TRBV7-9	ASSPLEGSLYNEQF
TRBJ1-2	TRBV2	ASSEDSGQFAGGYT
TRBJ2-1	TRBV5-1	ASSFPGSGFYNEQF
TRBJ2-7	TRBV24-1	ATSDSRLGYEQY
TRBJ1-3	TRBV5-1	ASSFSGSGNTIY
TRBJ1-4	TRBV7-9	ASSYRAGNEKLF
TRBJ2-1	TRBV7-2	ASSFGLAGEQF
TRBJ1-3	TRBV2	ASNRARNTIY
TRBJ2-1	TRBV5-1	ASSPGLDSYNEQF
TRBJ2-5	TRBV2	ASSLAYQETQY
TRBJ1-2	TRBV19	ASSVQGFYGYT
TRBJ1-2	TRBV5-6	ASSPDSPRGYT
TRBJ2-7	TRBV6-2/TRBV6-3	ASSILLTGGFYEQY
TRBJ2-2	TRBV24-1	ATSERGGTGELF